These T cell receptor beta chains were read from a single sample in a study of blood T cell repertoires in COVID-19. Assay: immunoSEQ multiplex PCR; the TCRdb copy retains only in-frame clones and omits some. This table holds some 170,000 clones, over 75% found once. The sequenced sample was PBMCs or T cells enriched from blood (not recorded which). The receptors shown here come from a human donor with acute COVID-19. The donor label of this sample is uncertain. CDR3s include the opening cysteine and the closing phenylalanine or tryptophan. D genes are given only for firm matches. Only part of the rows carry a size: once, few, many, or a class if the clone is expanded.

J gene	clone size	V gene	D gene	CDR3 DNA	CDR3 protein
TRBJ2-1	NA	TRBV7-8	NA	TGTGCCAGCAGCTGGCAGGGGGGAGGTTACAATGAGCAGTTCTTC	CASSWQGGGYNEQFF
TRBJ1-1	NA	TRBV19	NA	TGTGCCAGTAGTAAGGGGATGAACACTGAAGCTTTCTTT	CASSKGMNTEAFF
TRBJ2-3	NA	TRBV7-9	NA	TGTGCCAGCAGCTTACTGACAGATACGCAGTATTTT	CASSLLTDTQYF
TRBJ2-7	NA	TRBV30	TRBD2	TGTGCCTGGAGTGTACCCGCGGGGGTTAAAAAGCAGTACTTC	CAWSVPAGVKKQYF
TRBJ1-2	NA	TRBV30	NA	TGTGCCTGGAGAGGGGTGGGGCGCTGGGAGGATGGCTACACCTTC	CAWRGVGRWEDGYTF
TRBJ2-7	NA	TRBV19	NA	TGTGCCAGCCCCACGGACAGATTGTCCGAGCAGTACTTC	CASPTDRLSEQYF
TRBJ2-7	NA	TRBV24-1	TRBD1	TGTGCCACCAGCGGGAAGGGGGCACAATACGAGCAGTACTTC	CATSGKGAQYEQYF
TRBJ2-3	NA	TRBV24-1	TRBD1	TGTGCCATCTCAGCACCGACAGGGCCGATCGATACGCAGTATTTT	CAISAPTGPIDTQYF
TRBJ2-2	few	TRBV11-2	NA	TGTGCCAGCAGCTTAGTTCCGGGGAGCACCGGGGAGCTGTTTTTT	CASSLVPGSTGELFF
TRBJ1-1	NA	TRBV20-1	TRBD1	TGCAGTGCTAGTGGGACAGGGGGCGTTATAGACACTGAAGCTTTCTTT	CSASGTGGVIDTEAFF
TRBJ2-7	NA	TRBV6-5	TRBD1	TGTGCCAGCAGGGGGCCCGGGACAGGCTACGAGCAGTACTTC	CASRGPGTGYEQYF
TRBJ1-4	NA	TRBV3-1/TRBV3-2	TRBD1	TGTGCCAGCAGCCAAGGGACAGGGTCTTCTGAAAAACTGTTTTTT	CASSQGTGSSEKLFF
TRBJ1-1	NA	TRBV18	NA	TGTGCCAGCTCACCACTTTCGGGGGGGACTGAAGCTTTCTTT	CASSPLSGGTEAFF
TRBJ1-1	few	TRBV19	NA	TGTGCCAGTAGTCTAAGGGGAAACACTGAAGCTTTCTTT	CASSLRGNTEAFF
TRBJ1-3	NA	TRBV19	NA	TGTGCCAGTAATAAGGGAAGGGGCGCTGGAAACACCATATATTTT	CASNKGRGAGNTIYF
TRBJ1-2	NA	TRBV28	NA	TGTGCCAGCAGTCCCGCCCTGGACAGAGTGACCGATGGCTACACCTTC	CASSPALDRVTDGYTF
TRBJ2-7	NA	TRBV24-1	NA	TGTGCCACCAGTGATGCGGGATCCTACGAGCAGTACTTC	CATSDAGSYEQYF
TRBJ2-2	NA	TRBV29-1	TRBD1	TGCAGCGTTGCAACAGGGGGCCCGAACACCGGGGAGCTGTTTTTT	CSVATGGPNTGELFF
TRBJ1-2	NA	TRBV4-2	NA	TGTGCCAGCAGCCAAGACACCGGGAACTATGGCTACACCTTC	CASSQDTGNYGYTF
TRBJ2-1	once	TRBV2	NA	TGTGCCAGCAGTGGAGGCTCCTACAATGAGCAGTTCTTC	CASSGGSYNEQFF
TRBJ1-6	NA	TRBV10-3	TRBD1	TGTGCCACCTTGAGCGGGACAGGGTCCTATAATTCACCCCTCCACTTT	CATLSGTGSYNSPLHF
TRBJ2-7	once	TRBV4-1	NA	TGCGCCAGCAGCCCTTCGAACCGGGGTTCAAACGAGCAGTACTTC	CASSPSNRGSNEQYF
TRBJ1-6	NA	TRBV7-9	NA	TGTGCCAGCAGCTTAGATTCGGGGAATTCACCCCTCCACTTT	CASSLDSGNSPLHF
TRBJ1-6	NA	TRBV5-6	NA	TGTGCCAGCAGCCACGGGGGTCAGAGCTCCTATAATTCACCCCTCCACTTT	CASSHGGQSSYNSPLHF
TRBJ1-4	NA	TRBV19	TRBD1	TGTGCCAGTAGCCCGGGACAGGGGGCGTTTACGACAGGGAAACTGTTTTTT	CASSPGQGAFTTGKLFF
TRBJ2-2	NA	TRBV12-1	NA	TGTGCCAGCAGCTTTGCCGGGTTGAGCACCGGGGAGCTGTTTTTT	CASSFAGLSTGELFF
TRBJ2-7	NA	TRBV24-1	NA	TGTGCCACCAGTGATCGGGGCTACGAGCAGTACTTC	CATSDRGYEQYF
TRBJ1-3	NA	TRBV19	NA	TGTGCCAGTAGTATAATGGGAGGGACTGGAAACACCATATATTTT	CASSIMGGTGNTIYF
TRBJ2-6	NA	TRBV19	TRBD2	TGTGCCAGTAGTATTACCACCCTGGGACTAGCGGGGGCTGGGGCCAACGTCCTGACTTTC	CASSITTLGLAGAGANVLTF
TRBJ2-7	once	TRBV5-1	TRBD2	TGCGCCAGCAGCTCGTCGGGAGGGAGCTACGAGCAGTACTTC	CASSSSGGSYEQYF
TRBJ2-3	NA	TRBV24-1	NA	TGTGCCACCAGTGGAGATTCCGACAGTCCCAGTCTGTATTTT	CATSGDSDSPSLYF
TRBJ1-5	NA	TRBV6-5	NA	TGTGCCAGCAGTTCCTCCGGGGGCAATCAGCCCCAGCATTTT	CASSSSGGNQPQHF
TRBJ2-3	NA	TRBV2	TRBD2	TGTGCCAGCAGTGAGTGGACTAGCGGAAATCCTTTTCTCACAGATACGCAGTATTTT	CASSEWTSGNPFLTDTQYF
TRBJ1-2	NA	TRBV6-5	TRBD1	TGTGCCATCACGGACAGGGAACACTATGGCTACACCTTC	CAITDREHYGYTF
TRBJ2-1	NA	TRBV13	NA	TGTGCCAGCAGACCTGACAGCTCCTACAATGAGCAGTTCTTC	CASRPDSSYNEQFF
TRBJ2-1	NA	TRBV5-1	TRBD1	TGCGCCAGCAGCTTACCGGGACAGGTCCACAATGAGCAGTTCTTC	CASSLPGQVHNEQFF
TRBJ1-4	NA	TRBV5-6	TRBD1	TGTGCCAGCAGCTCGGGACAGCTAGATGAAAAACTGTTTTTT	CASSSGQLDEKLFF
TRBJ2-7	NA	TRBV5-5	NA	TGTGCCAGCAGCTTGGGCCAGGCGACCTACGAGCAGTACTTC	CASSLGQATYEQYF
TRBJ1-1	once	TRBV6-2/TRBV6-3	TRBD1	TGTGCCAGCAGTTTTCAGGGGGCCACTGAAGCTTTCTTT	CASSFQGATEAFF
TRBJ1-2	NA	TRBV7-9	TRBD1	TGTGCCAGCAGCTTACACCATCGACACAGGGGCCATGGCTACACCTTC	CASSLHHRHRGHGYTF
TRBJ1-4	once	TRBV5-1	TRBD1	TGCGCCAGCACCTCCGGGACAGGGAGTGAAAAACTGTTTTTT	CASTSGTGSEKLFF
TRBJ1-6	NA	TRBV5-1	NA	TGCGCCAGCAGCGGGGGGGAATGGAATTCACCCCTCCACTTT	CASSGGEWNSPLHF
TRBJ1-2	NA	TRBV27	TRBD1	TGTGCCAGCAGTTCGACAGGGGCTTATGGCTACACCTTC	CASSSTGAYGYTF
TRBJ1-1	few	TRBV18	NA	TGTGCCAGCTCACCACCACCCGGGAACGAAGCTTTCTTT	CASSPPPGNEAFF
TRBJ2-3	NA	TRBV3-1/TRBV3-2	TRBD2	TGTGCCAGCAGCCAAGTTAAAGGGACTAGTCGGAGCACAGATACGCAGTATTTT	CASSQVKGTSRSTDTQYF
TRBJ1-2	few	TRBV2	NA	TGTGCCAGCAGTGAAGACGGGAACTACTATGGCTACACCTTC	CASSEDGNYYGYTF
TRBJ2-2	NA	TRBV5-1	TRBD1	TGCGCCAGCAGCTTGCGACAGGGTAGTCCCGGGGAGCTGTTTTTT	CASSLRQGSPGELFF
TRBJ1-5	NA	TRBV30	NA	TGTGCCTGGAGTCCCCCGAATCAGCCCCAGCATTTT	CAWSPPNQPQHF
TRBJ2-2	NA	TRBV15	TRBD1	TGTGCCACCAGCAGGGCTACAGGGGCCGGGGAGCTGTTTTTT	CATSRATGAGELFF
TRBJ1-2	NA	TRBV3-1/TRBV3-2	NA	TGTGCCAGCAGCCCCGGGACTGGAAACTATGGCTACACCTTC	CASSPGTGNYGYTF
TRBJ2-3	NA	TRBV19	TRBD2	TGTGCCAGTCTAGCGGGGAACACAGATACGCAGTATTTT	CASLAGNTDTQYF
TRBJ1-3	NA	TRBV19	TRBD1	TGTGCCAGTAGGATCCGGGACAGGGGAAACACCATATATTTT	CASRIRDRGNTIYF
TRBJ2-1	NA	TRBV9	TRBD2	TGTGCCAGCAGCCCCGAATTTAGGGGAGGGGAGTTCTTC	CASSPEFRGGEFF
TRBJ1-2	NA	TRBV19	TRBD1	TGTGCCAGTAGGGGCCCCCGGGACAGTCTTTATGGCTACACCTTC	CASRGPRDSLYGYTF
TRBJ2-1	NA	TRBV5-1	NA	TGCGCCAGCAGCTTGGGTGGGCTGACCTCCTACAATGAGCAGTTCTTC	CASSLGGLTSYNEQFF
TRBJ2-3	NA	TRBV2	NA	TGTGCCAGTACCTGGGAGTTGGGGGATACGCAGTATTTT	CASTWELGDTQYF
TRBJ1-2	few	TRBV9	NA	TGTGCCAGCAGCCCAGTGATGCCAACTGGCTACACCTTC	CASSPVMPTGYTF
TRBJ1-2	NA	TRBV30	TRBD1	TGTGCCTGGAGAGACCGTCCGGGACAGGGGGCGTTCGGGAGAATGGGCTACACCTTC	CAWRDRPGQGAFGRMGYTF
TRBJ1-5	NA	TRBV20-1	TRBD1	TGCAGTGCTAGTTGGACAGGGGGCGATCAGCCCCAGCATTTT	CSASWTGGDQPQHF